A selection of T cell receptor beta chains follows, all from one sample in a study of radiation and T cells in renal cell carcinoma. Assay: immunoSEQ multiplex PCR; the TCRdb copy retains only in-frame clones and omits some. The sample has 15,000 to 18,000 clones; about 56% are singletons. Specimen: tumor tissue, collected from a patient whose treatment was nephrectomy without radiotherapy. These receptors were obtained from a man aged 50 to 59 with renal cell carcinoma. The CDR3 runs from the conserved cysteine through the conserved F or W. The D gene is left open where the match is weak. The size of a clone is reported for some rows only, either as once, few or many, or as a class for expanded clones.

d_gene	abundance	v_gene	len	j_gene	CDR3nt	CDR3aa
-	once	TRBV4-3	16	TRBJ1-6	TGCGCCAGCAGCCAAGTCAGGGTTGCCGAGGGTTCACCCCTCCACTTT	CASSQVRVAEGSPLHF
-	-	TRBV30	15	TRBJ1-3	TGTTTAAGGGAGGGTATTTCCTTCTCTGGAAACACCATATATTTT	CLREGISFSGNTIYF
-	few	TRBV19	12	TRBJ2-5	TGTGCCAGTAGTATTCAGGGAGAGACCCAGTACTTC	CASSIQGETQYF
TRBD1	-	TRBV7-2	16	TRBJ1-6	TGTGCCAGCAGCCCCCAGACAGGGGGGCTGAATTCACCCCTCCACTTT	CASSPQTGGLNSPLHF
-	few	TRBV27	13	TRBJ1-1	TGTGCCAGCAGTTTATTGTCGGGTACTGAAGCTTTCTTT	CASSLLSGTEAFF
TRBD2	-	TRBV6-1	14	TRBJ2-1	TGTGCCAGCGAGAGCGGGGGGGGAGGAAATGAGCAGTTCTTC	CASESGGGGNEQFF
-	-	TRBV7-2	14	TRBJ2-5	TGTGCCAGCAGCTTAGTACGGGGACAAGAGACCCAGTACTTC	CASSLVRGQETQYF
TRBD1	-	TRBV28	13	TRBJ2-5	TGTGCCAGCAGTAAGGGGGCTCGGGAGACCCAGTACTTC	CASSKGARETQYF
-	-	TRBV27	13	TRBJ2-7	TGTGCCAGCAGTGTAACAAGAATCTACGAGCAGTACTTC	CASSVTRIYEQYF
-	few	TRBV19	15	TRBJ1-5	TGTGCCAGTAGTATTGTTGGGGTAGGGAATCAGCCCCAGCATTTT	CASSIVGVGNQPQHF
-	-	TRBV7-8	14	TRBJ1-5	TGTGCCAGCAGCTTAGCCAGGAGTGGACAGCCCCAGCATTTT	CASSLARSGQPQHF
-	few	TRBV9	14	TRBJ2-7	TGTGCCAGCAGCGGTCAGGGGAGCTCCTACGAGCAGTACTTC	CASSGQGSSYEQYF
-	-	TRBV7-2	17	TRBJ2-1	TGTGCCAGCAGCTCCGGGTATTGGGGCAGCTCCTACAATGAGCAGTTCTTC	CASSSGYWGSSYNEQFF
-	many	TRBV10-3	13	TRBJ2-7	TGTGCCAATATGGACAGTAGCTCCTACGAGCAGTACTTC	CANMDSSSYEQYF
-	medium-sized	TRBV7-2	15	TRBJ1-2	TGTGCCAGCAGCCCTCAGGGCTATAGTAGCTATGGCTACACCTTC	CASSPQGYSSYGYTF
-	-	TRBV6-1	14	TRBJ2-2	TGTGCCAGCAGGAGGGCCGGGGACACCGGGGAGCTGTTTTTT	CASRRAGDTGELFF
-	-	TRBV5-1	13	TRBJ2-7	TGCGCCAGCAGCTTGGGCGGGTACAACGAGCAGTACTTC	CASSLGGYNEQYF
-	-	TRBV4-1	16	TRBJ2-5	TGCGCCAGCAGCGCTGGCCGGGGGGCGCGGAAAGAGACCCAGTACTTC	CASSAGRGARKETQYF
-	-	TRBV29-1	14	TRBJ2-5	TGCAGCTCCCGCGGAGCAGGGAGTCGAGAGACCCAGTACTTC	CSSRGAGSRETQYF
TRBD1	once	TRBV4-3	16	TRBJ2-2	TGCGCCAGCAGCCAAGACTGGACAGGGGCGGCCGGGGAGCTGTTTTTT	CASSQDWTGAAGELFF
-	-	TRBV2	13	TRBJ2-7	TGTGCCAGCAAAGGACTTGCCTCCTACGAGCAGTACTTC	CASKGLASYEQYF
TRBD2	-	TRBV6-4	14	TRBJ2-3	TGTGCCAGCAGTGCAGCGGGGGAGACAGATACGCAGTATTTT	CASSAAGETDTQYF
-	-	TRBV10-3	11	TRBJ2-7	TGTGCCAGCAGTTACGGGACTTCCGAAATCTTC	CASSYGTSEIF
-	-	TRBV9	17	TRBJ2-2	TGTGCCAGCAGCGTCCAACTCCATAAAACGAACACCGGGGAGCTGTTTTTT	CASSVQLHKTNTGELFF